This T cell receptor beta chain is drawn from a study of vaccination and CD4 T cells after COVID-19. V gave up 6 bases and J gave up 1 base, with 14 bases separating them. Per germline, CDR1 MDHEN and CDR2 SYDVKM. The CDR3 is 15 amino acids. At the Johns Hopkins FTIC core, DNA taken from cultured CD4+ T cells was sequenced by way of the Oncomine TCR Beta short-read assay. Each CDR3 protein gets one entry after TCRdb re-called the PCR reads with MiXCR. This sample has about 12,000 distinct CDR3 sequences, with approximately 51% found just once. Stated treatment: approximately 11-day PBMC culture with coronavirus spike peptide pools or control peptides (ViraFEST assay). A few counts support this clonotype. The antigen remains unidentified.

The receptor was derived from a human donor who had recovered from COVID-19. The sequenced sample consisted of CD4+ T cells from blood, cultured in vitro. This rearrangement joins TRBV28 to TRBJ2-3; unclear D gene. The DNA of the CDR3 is TGTGCCAGCAGGTTACGGCTGGGTGGCACAGATACGCAGTATTTT. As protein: CASRLRLGGTDTQYF.